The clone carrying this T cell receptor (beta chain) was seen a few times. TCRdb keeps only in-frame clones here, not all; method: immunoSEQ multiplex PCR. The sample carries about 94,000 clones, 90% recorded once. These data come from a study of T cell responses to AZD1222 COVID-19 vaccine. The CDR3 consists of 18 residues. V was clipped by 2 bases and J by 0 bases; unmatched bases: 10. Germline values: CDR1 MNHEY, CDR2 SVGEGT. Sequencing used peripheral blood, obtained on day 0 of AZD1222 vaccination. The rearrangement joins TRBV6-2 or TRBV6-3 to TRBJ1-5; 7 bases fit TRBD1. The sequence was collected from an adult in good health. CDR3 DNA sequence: TGTGCCAGCAGTTACCCCCGGGACAGACCTTATAGCAATCAGCCCCAGCATTTT. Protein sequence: CASSYPRDRPYSNQPQHF.